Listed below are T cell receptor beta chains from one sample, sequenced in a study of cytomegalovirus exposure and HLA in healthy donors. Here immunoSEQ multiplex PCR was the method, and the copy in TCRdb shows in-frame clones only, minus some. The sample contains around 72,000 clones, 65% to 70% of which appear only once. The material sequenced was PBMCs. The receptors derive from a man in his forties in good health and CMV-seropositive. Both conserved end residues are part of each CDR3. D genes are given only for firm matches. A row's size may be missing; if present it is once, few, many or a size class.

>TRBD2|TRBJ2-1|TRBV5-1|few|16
TGCGCCAGCAGCTGGGACGGGACTAGCGGGGCAGTGGAGCAGTTCTTC
CASSWDGTSGAVEQFF
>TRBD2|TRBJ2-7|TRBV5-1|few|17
TGCGCCAGCAGCTTAAGCCCCCGGGGGACTAGCGGAAACGAGCAGTACTTC
CASSLSPRGTSGNEQYF
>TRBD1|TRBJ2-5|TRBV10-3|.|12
TGTGCCATCAGTGGGGACAGGGGAGGGCAGTACTTC
CAISGDRGGQYF
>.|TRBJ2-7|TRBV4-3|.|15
TGCGCCAGCAGCCAAGAGGGACAAGGACCCTACGAGCAGTACTTC
CASSQEGQGPYEQYF
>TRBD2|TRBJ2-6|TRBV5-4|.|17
TGTGCCAGCAGCTCCGGACTAGCGAGGAGTGGGGCCAACGTCCTGACTTTC
CASSSGLARSGANVLTF
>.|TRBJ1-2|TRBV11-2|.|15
TGTGCCAGCAGCTTAATCGCCGCTCTAGGCTATGGCTACACCTTC
CASSLIAALGYGYTF
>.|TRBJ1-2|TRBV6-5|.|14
TGTGCCAGCAGCCATGGGGGACTTTCAACTGGCTACACCTTC
CASSHGGLSTGYTF
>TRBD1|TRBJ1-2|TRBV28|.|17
TGTGCCAGCAGTTTTATTAGGGGACAGGGAATGAACTATGGCTACACCTTC
CASSFIRGQGMNYGYTF
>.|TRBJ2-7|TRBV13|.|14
TGTGCCAGCAGCCACGGTAGGAGTTCTTACGAGCAGTACTTC
CASSHGRSSYEQYF
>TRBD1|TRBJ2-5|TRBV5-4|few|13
TGTGCCAGCAGCCGACAAGGGGGCGAGACCCAGTACTTC
CASSRQGGETQYF
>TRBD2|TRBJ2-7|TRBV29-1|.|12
TGCAGCGTTGGGGGGGGAGCCTACGAGCAGTACTTC
CSVGGGAYEQYF
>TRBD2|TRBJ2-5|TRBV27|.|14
TGTGCCAGCAAGACTAGCGGACCTCAAGAGACCCAGTACTTC
CASKTSGPQETQYF
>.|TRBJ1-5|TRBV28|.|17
TGTGCCAGCAGTTCTCAGACCTTGGACAGAGGGTATCAGCCCCAGCATTTT
CASSSQTLDRGYQPQHF
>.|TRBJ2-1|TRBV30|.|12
TGTGCCTGGGGTTTTTCCAGCAATGAGCAGTTCTTC
CAWGFSSNEQFF
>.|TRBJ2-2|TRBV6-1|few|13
TGTGCCAGCAGTCTACAGGTCACCGGGGAGCTGTTTTTT
CASSLQVTGELFF
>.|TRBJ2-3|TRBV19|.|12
TGTGCCAGTAGCTTCGGGACAGATACGCAGTATTTT
CASSFGTDTQYF
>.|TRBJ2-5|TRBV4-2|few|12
TGTGCCAGCAGCCCGGACGGGATCGACCAGTACTTC
CASSPDGIDQYF
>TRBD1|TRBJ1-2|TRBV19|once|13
TGTGCCAGTGCTGGACAGGGCGTGTATGGCTACACCTTC
CASAGQGVYGYTF
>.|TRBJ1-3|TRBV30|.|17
TGTGCCTGGATACAGTCCGCGGACACTCTAGGTGGAAACACCATATATTTT
CAWIQSADTLGGNTIYF
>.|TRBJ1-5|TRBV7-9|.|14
TGTGCCAGCAGCTTAGACACGTATAATCAGCCCCAGCATTTT
CASSLDTYNQPQHF
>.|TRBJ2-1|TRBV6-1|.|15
TGTGCCAGCAGTGAAATGGGTGGACACTACAATGAGCAGTTCTTC
CASSEMGGHYNEQFF
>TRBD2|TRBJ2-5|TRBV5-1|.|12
TGCGCCAGCAGCTCCGGGACTACTGCGCAGTACTTC
CASSSGTTAQYF
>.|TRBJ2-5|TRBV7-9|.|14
TGTGCCAGCAGCCATGACAGAACCCAAGAGACCCAGTACTTC
CASSHDRTQETQYF
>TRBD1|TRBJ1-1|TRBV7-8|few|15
TGTGCCAGCAGCTTTCAGGGGGCGGGTGTCACTGAAGCTTTCTTT
CASSFQGAGVTEAFF
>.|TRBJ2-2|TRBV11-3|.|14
TGTGCCAGCAGCGTACAGGGTAACACCGGGGAGCTGTTTTTT
CASSVQGNTGELFF
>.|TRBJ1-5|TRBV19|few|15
TGTGCCAGTAGGGCGCCCGGGTGGAGCAATCAGCCCCAGCATTTT
CASRAPGWSNQPQHF
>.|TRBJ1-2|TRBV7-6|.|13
TGTGCCAGCAGCGTAGGCATGGGAGCAGGCTACACCTTC
CASSVGMGAGYTF
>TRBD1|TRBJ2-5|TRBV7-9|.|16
TGTGCCAGCAGCATCCCCCGGACAGGGGGGCAAGAGACCCAGTACTTC
CASSIPRTGGQETQYF
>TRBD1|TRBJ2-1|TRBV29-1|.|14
TGCAGCGTTGCCAGGGGGCTCGCGGTCGATGAGCAGTTCTTC
CSVARGLAVDEQFF
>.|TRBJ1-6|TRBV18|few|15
TGTGCCAGCTCAGGTCTCGGACAGCGTAATTCACCCCTCCACTTT
CASSGLGQRNSPLHF
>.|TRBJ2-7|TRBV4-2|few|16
TGTGCCAGCAGCCCCGAGGGGCCTAGCGAGCCCTACGAGCAGTACTTC
CASSPEGPSEPYEQYF
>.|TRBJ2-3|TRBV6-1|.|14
TGTGCCAGCAGTGCTGGCAGTTCCACAGATACGCAGTATTTT
CASSAGSSTDTQYF
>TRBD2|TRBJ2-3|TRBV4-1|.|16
TGCGCCAGCAGCCAAGGGCTAGCGGGGGGGCCAGATACGCAGTATTTT
CASSQGLAGGPDTQYF
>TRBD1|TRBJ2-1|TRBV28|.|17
TGTGCCGCCAAGAACCGCGCCGGGACAGGGGATTACAATGAGCAGTTCTTC
CAAKNRAGTGDYNEQFF
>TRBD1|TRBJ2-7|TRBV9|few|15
TGTGCCAGCAGCGGGGGGACAGGGAGCTCCTACGAGCAGTACTTC
CASSGGTGSSYEQYF
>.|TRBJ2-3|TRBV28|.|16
TGTGCCAGCCCGCCGTCCGGGTTCTCTAGCACAGATACGCAGTATTTT
CASPPSGFSSTDTQYF
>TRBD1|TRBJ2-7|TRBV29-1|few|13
TGCAGCGTAACCGGGACAGACTCCTACGAGCAGTACTTC
CSVTGTDSYEQYF
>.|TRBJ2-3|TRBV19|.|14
TGTGCCAGTAGTAGAGGAGGGAGGACAGATACGCAGTATTTT
CASSRGGRTDTQYF
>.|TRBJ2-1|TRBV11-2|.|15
TGTGCCAGCAGTACTATCAAGAGCTCCTACAATGAGCAGTTCTTC
CASSTIKSSYNEQFF
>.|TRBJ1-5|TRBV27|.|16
TGTGCCAGCAGTTTATCGTTTGGGCACATCAATCAGCCCCAGCATTTT
CASSLSFGHINQPQHF
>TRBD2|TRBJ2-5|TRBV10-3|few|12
TGTGCCATCTCTAGCGGGGATGAGACCCAGTACTTC
CAISSGDETQYF
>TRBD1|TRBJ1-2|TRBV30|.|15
TGTGCCTGGAGACGGACGGGACAGGTGTCAGTAGGCTACACCTTC
CAWRRTGQVSVGYTF
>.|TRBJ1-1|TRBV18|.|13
TGTGCCAGCTCACCCTCACAGGGAAATGAAGCTTTCTTT
CASSPSQGNEAFF
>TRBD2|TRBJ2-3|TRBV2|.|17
TGTGCCAGCAAGCCCCTAGGACTAGCGGAGGGTACAGATACGCAGTATTTT
CASKPLGLAEGTDTQYF
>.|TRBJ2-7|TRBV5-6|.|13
TGTGCCAGCAGCTTGGAAGGCAGGGGCGAGCAGTACTTC
CASSLEGRGEQYF
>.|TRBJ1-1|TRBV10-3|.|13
TGTGCCATCAGGCAGGCCCTTAACACTGAAGCTTTCTTT
CAIRQALNTEAFF
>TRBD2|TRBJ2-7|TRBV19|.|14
TGTGCCAGTAGTAGGACTAGCGGGGCCTACGAGCAGTACTTC
CASSRTSGAYEQYF
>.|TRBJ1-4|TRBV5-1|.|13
TGCGCCAGCAGCTCCGAGGGGGGGGAAAAACTGTTTTTT
CASSSEGGEKLFF
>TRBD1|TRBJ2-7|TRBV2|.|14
TGTGCCAGCAGTGCTCGGCAGGGGGCCGACGAGCAGTACTTC
CASSARQGADEQYF
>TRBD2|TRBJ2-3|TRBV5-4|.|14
TGTGCCAGCAGCGGGACTATTAGCACAGATACGCAGTATTTT
CASSGTISTDTQYF
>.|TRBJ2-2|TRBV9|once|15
TGTGCCAGCAGCGTAGGGTGGGGAGGAGCCGGGGAGCTGTTTTTT
CASSVGWGGAGELFF
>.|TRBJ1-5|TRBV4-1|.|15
TGCGCCAGCAGCCAAGGGACAGTCAGCAATCAGCCCCAGCATTTT
CASSQGTVSNQPQHF
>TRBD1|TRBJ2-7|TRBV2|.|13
TGTGCCAGCAGAGGACAGGGGGCCTACGAGCAGTACTTC
CASRGQGAYEQYF
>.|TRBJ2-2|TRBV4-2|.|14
TGTGCCAGCAGCCAAGGGCATGAAACCGGGGAGCTGTTTTTT
CASSQGHETGELFF
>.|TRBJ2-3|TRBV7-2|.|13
TGTGCCAGCAGCTTCCAGGGCACAGATACGCAGTATTTT
CASSFQGTDTQYF
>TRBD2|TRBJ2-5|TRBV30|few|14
TGTGCCTGGAGTTATAGCGGGGGCCAAGAGACCCAGTACTTC
CAWSYSGGQETQYF